One sample yielded the 17 T cell receptor beta chains listed below, sequenced in a study of shared clonotypes between healthy human individuals. CD45RO-negative, CCR7-positively selected cells formed the naive CD8 fraction, excluding terminally differentiated effector memory CD45RA+ cells. Profiling relied on immunoSEQ multiplex PCR, and the TCRdb table lists in-frame clones only, not all of them. Of under 850,000 clones in the sample, 85% to 95% were seen once. The sequencing sample was made of naive CD8+ T cells sorted from blood. Receptors were obtained from a man aged 25-45 years in good health.

The chain joins TRBV5-4 to TRBJ2-5; tentative D call: TRBD2 (5 bases). From germline, CDR1 is SGHNT and CDR2 YYREEE (reference sequence). The CDR3 has 15 residues. V was shortened by 3 bases and J by 2 bases, with 14 bases between the two germline ends. The CDR3 protein is CASSSDWTVQETQYF. The CDR3 coding sequence is TGTGCCAGCAGCTCGGACTGGACTGTACAAGAGACCCAGTACTTC.

The chain joins TRBV6-1 to TRBJ2-1; TRBD1 aligns across 7 bases. The CDR3 length is 14 residues. Losses at the gene ends were 1 base for V and 3 bases for J; bases not matched to a gene: 0. Germline loops: CDR1 MNHNS, CDR2 SASEGT. This CDR3 is CASSEGQGYNEQFF. The CDR3 DNA follows: TGTGCCAGCAGTGAAGGACAGGGCTACAATGAGCAGTTCTTC.

The chain links TRBV11-3 to TRBJ2-3; 7 bases align to TRBD2. The junction had 12 bases not matched to a gene; V was cut back by 5 bases and J by 4 bases. This CDR3 contains 16 residues. CDR1 SGHNT and CDR2 YENEEA come from the germline V gene. Here the CDR3 reads CASSLGGWHEADTQYF. CDR3 nucleotides: TGTGCCAGCAGCCTGGGGGGGTGGCATGAGGCAGATACGCAGTATTTT. The full variable domain, its missing parts supplied by reference TRBV11-3 and TRBJ2-3, is EAGVVQSPRYKIIEKKQPVAFWCNPISGHNTLYWYLQNLGQGPELLIRYENEEAVDDSQLPKDRFSAERLKGVDSTLKIQPAELGDSAVYLCASSLGGWHEADTQYFGPGTRLTVL.

Notes on this clone: The sample has other DNA sequences that encode this CDR3 too. The V gene is TRBV11-2, the J gene TRBJ1-1, with D possibly being TRBD1 (5 bases). In germline, CDR1 is SGHAT, CDR2 FQNNGV. With 0 bases removed from V and 0 bases from J, the gap between germline ends came to 8 bases. There are 15 residues in the CDR3. The CDR3 DNA follows: TGTGCCAGCAGCTTAGAGGCAGGGATGAACACTGAAGCTTTCTTT. Its translation: CASSLEAGMNTEAFF.

The chain couples TRBV30 to TRBJ2-2; D is undetermined. Germline V CDR1 and CDR2: GTSNPN, SVGIG (reference sequence). The CDR3 is 14 residues long. Trimming took 2 bases from V and 6 from J, leaving 13 bases between them. Here the CDR3 DNA reads TGTGCCTGGAGTCCCTACGTGGGGTCCGGGGAGCTGTTTTTT. This translates into CAWSPYVGSGELFF.

This clone has a single count. This sequence joins TRBV27 and TRBJ2-7; 11 bases agree with TRBD1. Germline V gene data show CDR1 as MNHEY and CDR2 as SMNVEV (reference sequence). The CDR3 extends over 14 amino acids. V lost 5 bases and J lost 7; bases outside the gene matches: 7. The CDR3 is CASSLGTGGGEQYF. CDR3 sequence (DNA): TGTGCCAGCAGTCTCGGGACAGGGGGTGGGGAGCAGTACTTC.

The chain has TRBV6-1 and TRBJ1-4; 8 bases agree with TRBD1. V gave up 6 bases and J gave up 7 bases; unmatched junction bases: 10. Looked up from germline, CDR1 is MNHNS and CDR2 is SASEGT. The CDR3 contains 15 residues. CDR3 DNA sequence: TGTGCCAGCAGGGAGACAGGGGTACTATTTGAAAAACTGTTTTTT. This sequence encodes CASRETGVLFEKLFF.

The rearrangement joins TRBV11-2 to TRBJ2-7; D is possibly TRBD2 (6 bases). CDR1 is SGHAT and CDR2 is FQNNGV in the germline V gene. With 7 bases removed from V and 6 bases from J, the gap between germline ends came to 19 bases. The CDR3 runs to 14 residues. This CDR3 is CASTHAGYGGEQYF. Written as DNA, the CDR3 is TGTGCCAGCACCCATGCCGGGTACGGGGGCGAGCAGTACTTC.

CDR3 bases: TGTGCCAGTAGTATCTCGACAGCTCTGAACACTGAAGCTTTCTTT. Its translation: CASSISTALNTEAFF. This chain links TRBV19 with TRBJ1-1, with a weak D call TRBD1 (5 bases). The CDR3 contains 15 residues. V dropped 3 bases and J dropped 0 bases, with 11 bases sitting between them. Looked up from germline, CDR1 is LNHDA and CDR2 is SQIVND (reference sequence).

The V gene is TRBV28, the J gene TRBJ1-5, with 7 bases identical to TRBD1. V trimming: 1 base; J trimming: 0 bases; junction bases outside the gene matches: 6. The CDR3 sequence is 17 residues long. Per the germline V gene, CDR1 is MDHEN and CDR2 is SYDVKM. Here the CDR3 reads CASSLYRGAYSNQPQHF. The CDR3 nucleotides read TGTGCCAGCAGTTTATACAGGGGTGCCTATAGCAATCAGCCCCAGCATTTT.

A single count supports this clone. The V and J genes are TRBV19 and TRBJ2-7, with a tentative D call TRBD2 (6 bases). CDR3 length: 12 residues. CDR1 LNHDA and CDR2 SQIVND come from the germline V gene (reference sequence). Trimming stripped 9 bases from V and 2 bases from J, with 11 bases between. CDR3 sequence (DNA): TGTGCCAGCAGCGGGCAGACCTACGAGCAGTACTTC. Encoded protein: CASSGQTYEQYF.

The table lists this clone with a count of one. This rearrangement joins TRBV5-6 to TRBJ1-5; 9 nucleotides line up with TRBD1. The trim removed 2 bases at V and 4 bases at J, leaving 4 bases unmatched. The CDR3 runs to 15 residues. Germline-derived CDR1 and CDR2 are SGHDT and YYEEEE. CDR3 protein: CASSFWTGENQPQHF. CDR3 DNA sequence: TGTGCCAGCAGCTTTTGGACAGGGGAGAATCAGCCCCAGCATTTT. Using reference TRBV5-6 and TRBJ1-5 for the parts outside the CDR3, the full variable domain is DAGVTQSPTHLIKTRGQQVTLRCSPKSGHDTVSWYQQALGQGPQFIFQYYEEEERQRGNFPDRFSGHQFPNYSSELNVNALLLGDSALYLCASSFWTGENQPQHFGDGTRLSIL.

The V gene is TRBV7-9, the J gene TRBJ2-2; TRBD2 matches at 13 bases. Germline trimming cut 2 bases from V and 3 bases from J; bases unmatched to any gene: 9. The CDR3 is 19 residues long. CDR1 and CDR2 (germline): SEHNR, FQNEAQ (reference sequence). DNA of the CDR3: TGTGCCAGCAGCTTATATGGACTAGCGGGAGTTCGTGACACCGGGGAGCTGTTTTTT. This codes for CASSLYGLAGVRDTGELFF. The full variable domain, with the rest looked up from reference TRBV7-9 and TRBJ2-2, is DTGVSQNPRHKITKRGQNVTFRCDPISEHNRLYWYRQTLGQGPEFLTYFQNEAQLEKSRLLSDRFSAERPKGSFSTLEIQRTEQGDSAMYLCASSLYGLAGVRDTGELFFGEGSRLTVL.

The chain carries TRBV29-1 and TRBJ2-3, with 10 bases identical to TRBD2. V shed 1 base, J shed 4 bases, and the junction held 8 bases outside the gene matches. This CDR3 contains 16 residues. CDR1 and CDR2 (germline): SQVTM, ANQGSEA. The CDR3 sequence: CSVEGGTSEVPDTQYF. In DNA form, the CDR3 reads TGCAGCGTTGAAGGAGGGACTAGCGAGGTGCCAGATACGCAGTATTTT.

This chain links TRBV10-3 with TRBJ2-1, with 8 bases that match TRBD2. Trimming at V came to 5 bases and at J to 6 bases, leaving 12 bases not matched to a gene. The CDR3 is made up of 16 amino acids. Looked up from germline, CDR1 is ENHRY and CDR2 is SYGVKD. In DNA, the CDR3 is TGTGCCATCAGTCCACCCGGGGGGGGCTCGGGCAATGAGCAGTTCTTC. It is translated as CAISPPGGGSGNEQFF.

The chain uses TRBV5-1 and TRBJ2-1; TRBD2 agrees at 12 bases. J lost 5 bases, V lost 4 bases, and 4 bases had no gene match. In germline, CDR1 is SGHRS, CDR2 YFSETQ. The CDR3 runs 15 residues. The CDR3 DNA follows: TGCGCCAGCAGCCTGGGACTAGCGGGCCACAATGAGCAGTTCTTC. It yields the protein CASSLGLAGHNEQFF. Full variable domain (missing parts from reference TRBV5-1 and TRBJ2-1): KAGVTQTPRYLIKTRGQQVTLSCSPISGHRSVSWYQQTPGQGLQFLFEYFSETQRNKGNFPGRFSGRQFSNSRSEMNVSTLELGDSALYLCASSLGLAGHNEQFFGPGTRLTVL.

The rearrangement uses TRBV11-2 and TRBJ2-5; D might be TRBD1 (5 bases). V lost 5 bases and J 5 bases, leaving 21 bases between the germline ends. The CDR3 length is 16 residues. Germline V lookup: CDR1 SGHAT, CDR2 FQNNGV. DNA for the CDR3: TGTGCCAGCAGCGCCGACCCGGGTCAGGGCGCGGAGACCCAGTACTTC. Translated, it gives CASSADPGQGAETQYF.